These T cell receptor beta chains were read from a single sample in a study of T cells in Graves' hyperthyroidism and ophthalmopathy. TCRdb analysed the multiplex PCR reads with MiXCR anew, one entry per CDR3 protein. The table records fewer than 450,000 distinct CDR3 sequences, about a sixth of them present only once. What was sequenced was blood. The receptors were sampled from a woman aged 25 to 39 with Graves' hyperthyroidism that later progressed to Graves' ophthalmopathy. CDR3s include the opening cysteine and the closing phenylalanine or tryptophan. The D gene is left open where the match is weak. The size field is filled for only some rows; it gives once, few, many or a size class.

CSAAGISLRNEQFF,TGCAGTGCAGCCGGGATTTCTTTGAGGAATGAGCAGTTCTTC,-,TRBJ2-1,TRBV20-1,-
CASSTRTGKITDTQYF,TGTGCCAGCAGTACTAGGACAGGGAAGATCACAGATACGCAGTATTTT,many,TRBJ2-3,TRBV25-1,TRBD1
CASSLGHYYEQYF,TGTGCCAGCAGTTTGGGGCACTACTACGAGCAGTACTTC,-,TRBJ2-7,TRBV28,-
CASSLSGSLSGEQYF,TGCGCCAGCAGCTTGTCGGGGTCCCTCTCCGGCGAGCAGTACTTC,many,TRBJ2-7,TRBV5-1,-
CASSFPDRIYGYTF,TGTGCCAGCAGTTTCCCCGACAGGATCTATGGCTACACCTTC,many,TRBJ1-2,TRBV12-3/TRBV12-4,-
CASRDGRNMNTEAFF,TGTGCCAGCAGGGACGGGCGGAATATGAACACTGAAGCTTTCTTT,many,TRBJ1-1,TRBV2,-
CASSQETSGRDTQYF,TGTGCCAGCAGCCAAGAGACTAGCGGTCGCGATACGCAGTATTTT,-,TRBJ2-3,TRBV5-6,TRBD2
CASKGNTGELFF,TGTGCCAGCAAGGGAAACACCGGGGAGCTGTTTTTT,-,TRBJ2-2,TRBV28,-
CASSIGDSLNTDTQYF,TGTGCCAGTAGTATAGGGGACAGTCTAAACACAGATACGCAGTATTTT,-,TRBJ2-3,TRBV19,TRBD1
CATWGADYGYTF,TGTGCCACCTGGGGCGCGGACTATGGCTACACCTTC,-,TRBJ1-2,TRBV9,-
CASGSALWGYTF,TGTGCCAGCGGCTCCGCACTTTGGGGCTACACCTTC,many,TRBJ1-2,TRBV12-3/TRBV12-4,-
CASADRGTYGYTF,TGTGCCAGCGCAGACAGGGGTACCTATGGCTACACCTTC,few,TRBJ1-2,TRBV7-9,TRBD1
CASSITGLSNQPQHF,TGTGCCAGTAGTATTACAGGACTAAGCAATCAGCCCCAGCATTTT,few,TRBJ1-5,TRBV19,-
CASSVRAGADEQYF,TGCGCCAGCAGCGTTCGGGCTGGCGCCGACGAGCAGTACTTC,many,TRBJ2-7,TRBV10-2,-
CASSEARDRDFNQPQHF,TGTGCCAGCAGTGAAGCCAGGGACAGGGATTTCAATCAGCCCCAGCATTTT,-,TRBJ1-5,TRBV6-1,TRBD1